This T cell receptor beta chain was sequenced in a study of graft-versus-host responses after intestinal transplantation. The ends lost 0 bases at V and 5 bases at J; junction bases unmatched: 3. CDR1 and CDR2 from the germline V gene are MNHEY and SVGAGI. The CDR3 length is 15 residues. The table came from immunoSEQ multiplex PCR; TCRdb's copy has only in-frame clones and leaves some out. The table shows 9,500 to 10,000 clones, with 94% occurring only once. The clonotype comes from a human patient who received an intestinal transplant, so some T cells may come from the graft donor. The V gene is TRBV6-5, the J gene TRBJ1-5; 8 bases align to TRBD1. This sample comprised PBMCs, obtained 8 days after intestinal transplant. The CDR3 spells CASSYSQGAHQPQHF. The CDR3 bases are TGTGCCAGCAGTTACTCTCAGGGGGCCCATCAGCCCCAGCATTTT.